These 17 T cell receptor beta chains share one sample of origin, sequenced in a study of cytomegalovirus exposure and HLA in healthy donors. PCR was performed using 60 Vbeta and 13 Jbeta primers. Method: immunoSEQ multiplex PCR; TCRdb's copy keeps in-frame clones and lacks some. Of hundreds of thousands of clones in the sample, approximately 78% were seen once. The material sequenced was PBMCs. The source of these receptors is a man aged 25-45 years in good health and CMV-seronegative.

This clone was observed once. The chain joins TRBV7-6 to TRBJ2-5; 8 positions agree with TRBD2. Germline V lookup: CDR1 SGHVS, CDR2 FNYEAQ. CDR3 size: 14 residues. The V segment lost 5 bases and the J segment 3 bases; nucleotides outside the gene matches: 5. CDR3 nucleotides: TGTGCCAGCAGCCCCGGGACTAGGGAAGAGACCCAGTACTTC. This sequence encodes CASSPGTREETQYF.

DNA for the CDR3: TGCGCCAGCAGCTTGGCGGGACAGAAACCATTCGAAAAACTGTTTTTT. This codes for CASSLAGQKPFEKLFF. The genes are TRBV5-1 and TRBJ1-4; 7 bases match TRBD1. The CDR3 covers 16 residues. The trim removed 0 bases at V and 8 bases at J, leaving 10 bases unmatched. Germline V CDR1 and CDR2: SGHRS, YFSETQ.

This chain joins TRBV23-1 and TRBJ2-3; D possibly corresponds to TRBD1 (6 bases). TRBV23-1 has ORF status, its function being uncertain. The V end was cut by 6 bases, the J end by 1 base, with 8 bases between. The CDR3 consists of 13 residues. The CDR3 coding sequence is TGCGCCAGCAGGGCAGGGGGCACAGATACGCAGTATTTT. Translated, it gives CASRAGGTDTQYF.

On this clone itself: Compared with germline, one end of the junction differs, possibly owing to a read error. V is TRBV7-9 and J is TRBJ2-7; TRBD2 agrees at 9 bases. CDR1 SEHNR and CDR2 FQNEAQ come from the germline V gene (reference sequence). The CDR3 has 13 residues. In nucleotides, the CDR3 is TGTTCCAGCGACCCTGAGCGGGGGGAAAAGCAGTACTTC. This codes for CSSDPERGEKQYF.

This clone was seen a handful of times. The rearrangement links TRBV7-9 to TRBJ2-2, with a possible D match to TRBD2 (6 bases). The germline CDR1 and CDR2 sequences are SEHNR and FQNEAQ (reference sequence). This CDR3 region has 14 residues. The germline V and J ends were trimmed by 6 bases and 6 bases, with 14 bases remaining between them. As DNA, the CDR3 is TGTGCCAGCAGTCGGGACTCATCCCCCGGGGAGCTGTTTTTT. Translated: CASSRDSSPGELFF.

The DNA of the CDR3 is TGTGCCAGCAGCCCCGGGACAGGGCCTGGCTATGGCTACACCTTC. This codes for CASSPGTGPGYGYTF. V usage is TRBV11-2 and J usage is TRBJ1-2; 9 nucleotides match TRBD1. This CDR3 comprises 15 residues. Unmatched junction bases numbered 8, after V lost 5 bases and J lost 4 bases. CDR1 SGHAT and CDR2 FQNNGV come from the germline V gene.

This chain connects TRBV5-1 to TRBJ2-3; D call uncertain. The CDR3 totals 15 residues. Trimming took off 1 base at V and 0 bases at J, with 9 bases between the two ends. Germline V gives CDR1 SGHRS, CDR2 YFSETQ. DNA of the CDR3: TGCGCCAGCAGCTTGACAACCCTTAGCACAGATACGCAGTATTTT. It encodes CASSLTTLSTDTQYF.

This rearrangement joins TRBV29-1 to TRBJ1-4; no clear D. Germline lookup yields CDR1 SQVTM and CDR2 ANQGSEA. CDR3 length: 13 amino acids. V shed 0 bases and J shed 7 bases, with 9 bases lying between them. The CDR3 spells CSVEDGQAEKLFF. CDR3 nucleotide sequence: TGCAGCGTTGAAGATGGGCAGGCTGAAAAACTGTTTTTT. Variable domain in full (rest from reference TRBV29-1 and TRBJ1-4): SAVISQKPSRDICQRGTSLTIQCQVDSQVTMMFWYRQQPGQSLTLIATANQGSEATYESGFVIDKFPISRPNLTFSTLTVSNMSPEDSSIYLCSVEDGQAEKLFFGSGTQLSVL.

This chain links TRBV6-6 with TRBJ2-3; 7 bases line up with TRBD2. J was trimmed by 11 bases and V by 6 bases; bases with no gene match: 5. There are 11 residues in the CDR3. CDR1 MNHNY and CDR2 SVGAGI come from the germline V gene (reference sequence). In DNA form, the CDR3 reads TGTGCCAGCAGATTGGGGGAGGGGCAGTATTTT. Encoded protein: CASRLGEGQYF.

This rearrangement joins TRBV19 to TRBJ2-5; 9 nucleotides line up with TRBD2. Germline V gives CDR1 LNHDA, CDR2 SQIVND (reference sequence). The V gene end was trimmed by 0 bases and the J gene end by 4 bases; junction bases not matched to a gene: 6. The CDR3 is 16 residues long. CDR3 residues: CASSIDSGGLAETQYF. CDR3 DNA sequence: TGTGCCAGTAGTATAGATTCCGGGGGACTAGCAGAGACCCAGTACTTC.

The rearrangement uses TRBV14 and TRBJ2-7; D might be TRBD1 (5 bases). V lost 7 bases to trimming and J lost 5 bases, with 18 bases between them. CDR1 SGHDN and CDR2 FVKESK come from the germline V gene. The CDR3 sequence is 14 residues long. This chain's CDR3 is CASNRNRFTDEQYF. The CDR3 nucleotides are TGTGCCAGCAACCGGAACAGGTTTACTGACGAGCAGTACTTC. The full variable domain, its missing parts supplied by reference TRBV14 and TRBJ2-7, is EAGVTQFPSHSVIEKGQTVTLRCDPISGHDNLYWYRRVMGKEIKFLLHFVKESKQDESGMPNNRFLAERTGGTYSTLKVQPAELEDSGVYFCASNRNRFTDEQYFGPGTRLTVT.

The chain links TRBV6-5 to TRBJ1-1, with D hard to call. There are 12 residues in the CDR3. V was pared by 5 bases and J by 8 bases, with 12 bases between. CDR1 MNHEY and CDR2 SVGAGI come from the germline V gene. CDR3 sequence (DNA): TGTGCCAGCAGTCTAATGAGGAACGAAGCTTTCTTT. Translating gives CASSLMRNEAFF.

This rearrangement joins TRBV9 to TRBJ2-1; the match to TRBD2 covers 8 bases. This CDR3 is 15 amino acids long. After removal of 0 bases from V and 7 bases from J, the junction contained 6 bases not matched to a gene. Per germline, CDR1 SGDLS and CDR2 YYNGEE. CDR3 in DNA: TGTGCCAGCAGCGTAGGAGGGACTAGTGGTAATGAGCAGTTCTTC. Amino acids: CASSVGGTSGNEQFF.

The CDR3 nucleotides are TGTGCCAGCACAGGGCCGCGCTACACCTTC. Its protein product is CASTGPRYTF. J is TRBJ1-2 and V is TRBV2, with D maybe TRBD1 (5 bases). Germline V gene sequence: CDR1 SNHLY, CDR2 FYNNEI. The length of the CDR3 is 10 residues. Trimming stripped 7 bases from V and 9 bases from J, with 9 bases between.

This clone was observed a few times. The V gene is TRBV9, the J gene TRBJ2-4, with a tentative D call TRBD1 (5 bases). Between the trimmed V and J ends, which lost 0 bases and 5 bases, there was a span of 12 bases. CDR1 SGDLS and CDR2 YYNGEE come from the germline V gene. The CDR3 extends over 15 amino acids. CDR3 sequence (DNA): TGTGCCAGCAGCGTAGCCCCAGGGTTTGAAAACATTCAGTACTTC. This codes for CASSVAPGFENIQYF.

The chain carries TRBV6-5 and TRBJ1-4, with 7 nucleotides matching TRBD1. Germline lookup yields CDR1 MNHEY and CDR2 SVGAGI. The CDR3 totals 16 residues. V was pared by 4 bases and J by 7 bases, with 12 bases of the junction left unmatched. The CDR3 nucleotides are TGTGCCAGCAGTTTCCTTCGACAGGGTCGAATTGAAAAACTGTTTTTT. Amino acids: CASSFLRQGRIEKLFF.

The gene calls are TRBV28 and TRBJ1-5, with TRBD1 matching 8 bases. The germline CDR1 and CDR2 sequences are MDHEN and SYDVKM. V lost 7 bases to trimming and J lost 4 bases; unmatched junction nucleotides: 9. The CDR3 is 15 residues long. The CDR3, as DNA: TGTGCCAGCAATATACCGACAGGGGCAAATCAGCCCCAGCATTTT. It translates to CASNIPTGANQPQHF.